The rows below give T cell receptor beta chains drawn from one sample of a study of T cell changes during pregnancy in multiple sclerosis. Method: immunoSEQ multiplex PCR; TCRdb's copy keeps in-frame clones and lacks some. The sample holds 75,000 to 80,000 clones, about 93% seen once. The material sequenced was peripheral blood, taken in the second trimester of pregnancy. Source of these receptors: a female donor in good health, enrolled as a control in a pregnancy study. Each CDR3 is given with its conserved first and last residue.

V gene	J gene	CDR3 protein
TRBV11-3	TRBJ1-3	CASSLAGQSSGNTIYF
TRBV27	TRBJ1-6	CASTLEGGIRAYNSPLHF
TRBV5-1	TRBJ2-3	CASSFSGGAGDTQYF
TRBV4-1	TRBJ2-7	CASSPRFDRATYEQYF
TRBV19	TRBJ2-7	CASSIESSSGAEQYF
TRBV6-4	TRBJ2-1	CASRRDSVALSYNEQFF
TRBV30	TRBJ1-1	CAGGVHFDTEAFF
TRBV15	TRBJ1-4	CATSPRGLNEKLFF
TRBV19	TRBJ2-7	CASSFGAGGYEQYF
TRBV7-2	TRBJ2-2	CASTDKLSGTGELFF
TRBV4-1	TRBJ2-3	CASSSAGARGDTQYF
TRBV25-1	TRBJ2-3	CASSNPGTGTDTQYF
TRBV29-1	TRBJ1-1	CSVQVTGKNTEAFF
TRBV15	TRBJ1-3	CATSRVGEGNTIYF
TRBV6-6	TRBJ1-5	CASSYIGTGGDEPQHF
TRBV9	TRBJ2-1	CASSEGQGNEQFF
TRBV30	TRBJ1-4	CAWRGLGDSATNEKLFF